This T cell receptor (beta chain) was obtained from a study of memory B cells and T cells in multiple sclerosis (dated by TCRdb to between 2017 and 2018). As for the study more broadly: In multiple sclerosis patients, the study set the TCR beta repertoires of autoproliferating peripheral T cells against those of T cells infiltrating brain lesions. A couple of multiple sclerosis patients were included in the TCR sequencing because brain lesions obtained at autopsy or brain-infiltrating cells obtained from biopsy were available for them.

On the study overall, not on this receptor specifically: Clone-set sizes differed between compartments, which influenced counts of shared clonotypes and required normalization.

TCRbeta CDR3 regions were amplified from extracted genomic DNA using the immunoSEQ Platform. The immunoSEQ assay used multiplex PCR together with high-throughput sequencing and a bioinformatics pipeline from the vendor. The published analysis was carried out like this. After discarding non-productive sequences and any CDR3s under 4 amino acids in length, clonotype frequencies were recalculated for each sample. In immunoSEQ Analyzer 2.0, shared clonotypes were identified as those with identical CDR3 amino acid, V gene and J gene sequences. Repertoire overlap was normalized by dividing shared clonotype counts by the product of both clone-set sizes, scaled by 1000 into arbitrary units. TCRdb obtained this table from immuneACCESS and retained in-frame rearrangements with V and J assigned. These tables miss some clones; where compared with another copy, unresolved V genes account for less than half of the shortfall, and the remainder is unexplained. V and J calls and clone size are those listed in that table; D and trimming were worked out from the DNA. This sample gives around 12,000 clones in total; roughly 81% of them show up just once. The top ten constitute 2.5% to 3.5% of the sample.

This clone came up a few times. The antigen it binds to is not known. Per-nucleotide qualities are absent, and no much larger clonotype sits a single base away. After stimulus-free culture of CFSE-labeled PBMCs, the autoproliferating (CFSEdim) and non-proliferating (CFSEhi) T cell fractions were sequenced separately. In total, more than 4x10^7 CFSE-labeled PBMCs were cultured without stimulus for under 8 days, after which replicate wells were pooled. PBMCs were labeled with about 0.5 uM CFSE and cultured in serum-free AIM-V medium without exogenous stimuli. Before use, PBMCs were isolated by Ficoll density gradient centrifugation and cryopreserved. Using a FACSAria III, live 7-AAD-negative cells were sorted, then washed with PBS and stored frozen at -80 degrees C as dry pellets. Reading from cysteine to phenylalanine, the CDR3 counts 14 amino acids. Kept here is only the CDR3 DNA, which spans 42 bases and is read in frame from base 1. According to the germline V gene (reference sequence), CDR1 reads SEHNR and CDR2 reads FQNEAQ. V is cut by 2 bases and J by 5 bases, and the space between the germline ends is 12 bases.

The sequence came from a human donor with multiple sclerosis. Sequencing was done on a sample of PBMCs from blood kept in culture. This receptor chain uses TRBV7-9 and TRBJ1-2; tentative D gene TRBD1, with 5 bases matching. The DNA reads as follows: TGTGCCAGCAGCTTAAGTTCAGGGAATTATGGCTACACCTTC. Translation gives CASSLSSGNYGYTF.